This entry lists 21 T cell receptor beta chains sequenced from one sample in a study of OX40 agonist ivuxolimab in advanced cancers. Measured with immunoSEQ multiplex PCR; TCRdb has only the in-frame clones, and not every one. In the table there are 40,000 to 50,000 clones, around 88% of which are singletons. This material consisted of CD4+ or CD8+ T cells sorted from blood, taken in a trial of the OX40 agonist ivuxolimab. These receptors all come from an adult with an advanced solid tumor such as melanoma, head and neck, liver or kidney cancer.

This chain connects TRBV7-6 to TRBJ2-7; possible D gene TRBD1, 5 bases. The CDR3 totals 11 residues. Germline V gene data show CDR1 as SGHVS and CDR2 as FNYEAQ. The ends were cut back, 4 bases at V and 7 bases at J, with 8 bases in the middle. In nucleotides, the CDR3 is TGTGCCAGCAGCTCCCCAGGGGAGCAGTACTTC. Translation: CASSSPGEQYF.

V and J are TRBV27 and TRBJ2-7; D may match TRBD1 or TRBD2 (5 bases each). Germline V gene data show CDR1 as MNHEY and CDR2 as SMNVEV (reference sequence). This CDR3 contains 13 residues. The V end was cut by 8 bases, the J end by 0 bases, with 11 bases between. For the CDR3, the DNA is TGTGCCAGCGGGACGCTAAGCTCCTACGAGCAGTACTTC. Protein product: CASGTLSSYEQYF.

This chain uses TRBV7-9 with TRBJ1-4; D might be TRBD1 (5 bases). The germline gives CDR1 SEHNR, CDR2 FQNEAQ (reference sequence). This CDR3 contains 15 residues. The V gene lost 6 bases and the J gene lost 3 bases, with 14 bases spanning the gap. In DNA form, the CDR3 reads TGTGCCAGCAGGCAAATCAGGGACCCTAATGAAAAACTGTTTTTT. Encoded protein: CASRQIRDPNEKLFF.

In this sample, this clone turned up once. The J gene is TRBJ2-3, the V gene TRBV6-6; 10 positions agree with TRBD2. This CDR3 is 12 amino acids long. Germline V gives CDR1 MNHNY, CDR2 SVGAGI (reference sequence). V shed 8 bases, J shed 4 bases, and the junction held 0 bases outside the gene matches. This CDR3 is CASGLAADTQYF. The CDR3 DNA reads as TGTGCCAGCGGACTAGCGGCAGATACGCAGTATTTT.

The sample holds one count of this clone. The chain carries TRBV5-1 and TRBJ1-2; possible D gene TRBD1, 5 bases. The CDR3 contains 16 residues. V was cut by 3 bases and J by 4 bases, with 19 bases left in between. Germline V gene data show CDR1 as SGHRS and CDR2 as YFSETQ. CDR3 DNA sequence: TGCGCCAGCAGCTGGGCCGGCGGTGGGGGACTCTATGGCTACACCTTC. Its translation is CASSWAGGGGLYGYTF.

This clone was recorded a few times. This chain links TRBV7-7 with TRBJ2-1, with 9 bases matching TRBD1. V gave up 1 base and J gave up 4 bases; unmatched junction bases: 2. This CDR3 has 15 residues. In germline, CDR1 is SSHAT, CDR2 FNYEAQ (reference sequence). Here the CDR3 reads CASSLGDRDYNEQFF. The CDR3 region has the DNA TGTGCCAGCAGCTTAGGGGACAGGGATTACAATGAGCAGTTCTTC. The full variable domain, with the rest looked up from reference TRBV7-7 and TRBJ2-1, is GAGVSQSPRYKVTKRGQDVTLRCDPISSHATLYWYQQALGQGPEFLTYFNYEAQPDKSGLPSDRFSAERPEGSISTLTIQRTEQRDSAMYRCASSLGDRDYNEQFFGPGTRLTVL.

The chain is built from TRBV7-9 and TRBJ2-7, with 10 positions matching TRBD2. CDR1 is SEHNR and CDR2 is FQNEAQ in the germline V gene (reference sequence). CDR3 length: 15 amino acids. V was pared by 1 base and J by 5 bases, with 5 bases of the junction left unmatched. CDR3 nucleotide sequence: TGTGCCAGCAGCTTAGTGGCTAGCGGGAGACACGAGCAGTACTTC. Encoded protein: CASSLVASGRHEQYF.

This chain uses TRBV7-6 with TRBJ2-1, with 12 bases lining up with TRBD1. The CDR3 totals 17 residues. V trimming: 5 bases; J trimming: 7 bases; junction bases outside the gene matches: 12. In germline, CDR1 is SGHVS, CDR2 FNYEAQ. The CDR3 sequence: CASSPGQGAGMRNEQFF. CDR3 sequence (DNA): TGTGCCAGCAGCCCGGGACAGGGGGCCGGTATGAGAAATGAGCAGTTCTTC. The whole variable domain, remainder taken from reference TRBV7-6 and TRBJ2-1, is GAGVSQSPRYKVTKRGQDVALRCDPISGHVSLYWYRQALGQGPEFLTYFNYEAQQDKSGLPNDRFSAERPEGSISTLTIQRTEQRDSAMYRCASSPGQGAGMRNEQFFGPGTRLTVL.

The chain recombines TRBV6-4 with TRBJ2-1, with 11 bases identical to TRBD2. Germline V CDR1 and CDR2: MRHNA, SNTAGT. The V gene end was trimmed by 4 bases and the J gene end by 3 bases; junction bases not matched to a gene: 8. This CDR3 contains 17 residues. Here the CDR3 DNA reads TGTGCCAGCAGTGGACTAGCGGGGTCAGCGGACTACAATGAGCAGTTCTTC. Amino acid sequence: CASSGLAGSADYNEQFF.

The rearrangement joins TRBV19 to TRBJ1-1; tentatively, D is TRBD1 (5 bases). The germline CDR1 and CDR2 sequences are LNHDA and SQIVND (reference sequence). The V end was cut by 8 bases, the J end by 8 bases, with 9 bases between. CDR3 length equals 10 residues. CDR3 nucleotides: TGTGCCAGTCGGGGGGTGGAAGCTTTCTTT. Its protein is CASRGVEAFF.

The genes are TRBV4-1 and TRBJ2-1; tentative D call: TRBD1 (5 bases). Germline CDR1 reads MGHRA; CDR2 reads YSYEKL. There are 15 residues in the CDR3. V was pared by 4 bases and J by 3 bases, with 13 bases between. DNA for the CDR3: TGCGCCAGCAGCCCGGACAACCTGAGCTACAATGAGCAGTTCTTC. Amino acids: CASSPDNLSYNEQFF.

The genes are TRBV10-1 and TRBJ2-7; D is undetermined. The CDR3 extends over 12 amino acids. Germline CDR1 is WNHNN and CDR2 is SYGVQD (reference sequence). Between the trimmed V and J ends, which lost 7 bases and 3 bases, there was a span of 10 bases. DNA for the CDR3: TGCGCCAGCAAAAGGAATTACTACGAGCAGTACTTC. The encoded protein is CASKRNYYEQYF.

The rearrangement links TRBV2 to TRBJ1-2, with 8 positions matching TRBD1. Germline assignment: CDR1 SNHLY and CDR2 FYNNEI. The CDR3 loop spans 15 amino acids. Trimming cost V 3 bases and J 2 bases; bases outside gene matches: 5. CDR3 protein: CASSDRTGTNYGYTF. CDR3 sequence (DNA): TGTGCCAGCAGTGACCGGACAGGGACGAACTATGGCTACACCTTC.

The rearrangement uses TRBV10-3 and TRBJ2-7, with D perhaps TRBD1 or TRBD2 (7 bases each). The germline V gene encodes CDR1 ENHRY and CDR2 SYGVKD. This CDR3 has 14 residues. V lost 10 bases, J lost 2 bases, and 18 bases lay in between. For the CDR3, the DNA is TGTGCCACGCAGGGGGGGGGCGCAACCTACGAGCAGTACTTC. It is translated as CATQGGGATYEQYF.

The chain joins TRBV7-6 to TRBJ1-1; a possible D gene is TRBD1 (5 bases). Looked up from germline, CDR1 is SGHVS and CDR2 is FNYEAQ. V was clipped by 1 base and J by 1 base, with 7 bases between them. The CDR3 consists of 14 residues. CDR3 loop: CASSLVGGNTEAFF. CDR3 nucleotides: TGTGCCAGCAGCTTAGTGGGGGGGAACACTGAAGCTTTCTTT.

The chain uses TRBV7-3 and TRBJ2-3; maybe TRBD2 (6 bases). The V end lost 2 bases, the J end lost 6 bases, and 15 bases lay between the germline ends. The CDR3 covers 15 residues. The germline CDR1 and CDR2 sequences are SGHTA and FQGTGA. The CDR3, as DNA: TGTGCCAGCAGCTTAGAGGGACTGCCTGGGGATACGCAGTATTTT. Protein: CASSLEGLPGDTQYF.

This chain links TRBV11-2 with TRBJ2-1; 10 positions match TRBD2. CDR3 length equals 18 residues. The trim removed 1 base at V and 9 bases at J, leaving 15 bases unmatched. CDR1 and CDR2 from the germline V gene are SGHAT and FQNNGV. CDR3 region: CASSLASQAAGGRGEQFF. Written as DNA, the CDR3 is TGTGCCAGCAGCTTAGCTTCCCAAGCAGCGGGAGGGAGGGGTGAGCAGTTCTTC. The entire variable domain, with the rest obtained from reference TRBV11-2 and TRBJ2-1, is as follows: EAGVAQSPRYKIIEKRQSVAFWCNPISGHATLYWYQQILGQGPKLLIQFQNNGVVDDSQLPKDRFSAERLKGVDSTLKIQPAKLEDSAVYLCASSLASQAAGGRGEQFFGPGTRLTVL.

The V gene is TRBV7-3, the J gene TRBJ1-1, with D uncertain. Trimming took 4 bases from V and 1 from J, leaving 7 bases between them. CDR3 length equals 13 residues. CDR1 SGHTA and CDR2 FQGTGA come from the germline V gene. The CDR3 DNA sequence: TGTGCCAGCAGCTATCCGGGGAACACTGAAGCTTTCTTT. This sequence encodes CASSYPGNTEAFF. Looking up the rest from reference TRBV7-3 and TRBJ1-1 gives the full variable domain: GAGVSQTPSNKVTEKGKYVELRCDPISGHTALYWYRQSLGQGPEFLIYFQGTGAADDSGLPNDRFFAVRPEGSVSTLKIQRTERGDSAVYLCASSYPGNTEAFFGQGTRLTVV.

The gene calls are TRBV29-1 and TRBJ1-2; TRBD1 matches at 8 bases. Per germline, CDR1 SQVTM and CDR2 ANQGSEA. V was pared by 5 bases and J by 4 bases, with 12 bases of the junction left unmatched. The CDR3 runs 15 residues. CDR3 in amino acids: CSVTGQGVNLYGYTF. Here the CDR3 DNA reads TGCAGCGTTACAGGACAGGGAGTTAACCTCTATGGCTACACCTTC.

This chain links TRBV13 with TRBJ2-2, with D unresolved. V was pared by 5 bases and J by 2 bases, with 6 bases between. Germline V gene data show CDR1 as PRHDT and CDR2 as FYEKMQ (reference sequence). The length of the CDR3 is 13 residues. The DNA for the CDR3 is TGTGCCAGCAGCACCGGCAACACCGGGGAGCTGTTTTTT. Its translation: CASSTGNTGELFF.

In its sample, this clone was seen once. The V call is TRBV6-1, the J call TRBJ2-7, with 8 bases lining up with TRBD2. The V gene's germline CDR1 is MNHNS and CDR2 SASEGT. This CDR3 has 17 amino acids. Trimming removed 1 base from V and 3 bases from J; junction bases left unmatched: 11. CDR3 sequence reads: CASSEVGRPGGYYEQYF. CDR3 DNA: TGTGCCAGCAGTGAAGTTGGGAGGCCGGGGGGGTACTACGAGCAGTACTTC.